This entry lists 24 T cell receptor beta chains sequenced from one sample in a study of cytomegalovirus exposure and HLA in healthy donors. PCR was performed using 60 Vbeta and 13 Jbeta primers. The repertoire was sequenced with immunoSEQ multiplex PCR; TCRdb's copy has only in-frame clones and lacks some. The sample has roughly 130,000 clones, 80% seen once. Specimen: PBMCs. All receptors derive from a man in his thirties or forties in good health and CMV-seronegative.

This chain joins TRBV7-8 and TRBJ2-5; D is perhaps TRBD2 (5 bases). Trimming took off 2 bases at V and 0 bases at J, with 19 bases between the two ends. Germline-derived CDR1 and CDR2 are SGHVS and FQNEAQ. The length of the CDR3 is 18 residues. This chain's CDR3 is CASSLFLQDYGNQETQYF. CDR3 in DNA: TGTGCCAGCAGCTTATTCCTACAAGACTACGGAAACCAAGAGACCCAGTACTTC. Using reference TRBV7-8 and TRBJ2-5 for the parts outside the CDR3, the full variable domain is GAGVSQSPRYKVAKRGQDVALRCDPISGHVSLFWYQQALGQGPEFLTYFQNEAQLDKSGLPSDRFFAERPEGSVSTLKIQRTQQEDSAVYLCASSLFLQDYGNQETQYFGPGTRLLVL.

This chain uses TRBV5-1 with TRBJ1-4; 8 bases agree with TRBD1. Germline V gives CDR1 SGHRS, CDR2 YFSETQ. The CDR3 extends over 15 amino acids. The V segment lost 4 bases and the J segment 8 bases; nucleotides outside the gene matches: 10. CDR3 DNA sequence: TGCGCCAGCAGCCGTACAGGGGGTGGGATGGAAAAACTGTTTTTT. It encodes CASSRTGGGMEKLFF.

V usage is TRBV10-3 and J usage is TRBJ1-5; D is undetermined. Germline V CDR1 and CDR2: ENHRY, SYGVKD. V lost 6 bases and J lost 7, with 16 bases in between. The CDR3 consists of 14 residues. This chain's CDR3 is CAISNSLGGQPQHF. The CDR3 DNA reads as TGTGCCATCAGCAACTCCCTGGGAGGGCAGCCCCAGCATTTT.

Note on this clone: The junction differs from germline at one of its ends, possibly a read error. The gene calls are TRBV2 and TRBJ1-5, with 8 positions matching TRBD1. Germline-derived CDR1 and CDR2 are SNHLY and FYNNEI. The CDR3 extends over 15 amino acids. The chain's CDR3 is CASSTGQGFDQPQNF. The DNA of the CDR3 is TGTGCCAGCAGTACCGGACAGGGATTTGATCAGCCCCAGAATTTT.

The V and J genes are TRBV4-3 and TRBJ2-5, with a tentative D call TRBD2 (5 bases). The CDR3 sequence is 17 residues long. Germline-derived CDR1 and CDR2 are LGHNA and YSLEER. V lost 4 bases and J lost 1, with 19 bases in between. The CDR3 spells CASSRRPLGASQETQYF. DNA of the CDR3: TGCGCCAGCAGCCGACGTCCACTGGGAGCGAGCCAAGAGACCCAGTACTTC.

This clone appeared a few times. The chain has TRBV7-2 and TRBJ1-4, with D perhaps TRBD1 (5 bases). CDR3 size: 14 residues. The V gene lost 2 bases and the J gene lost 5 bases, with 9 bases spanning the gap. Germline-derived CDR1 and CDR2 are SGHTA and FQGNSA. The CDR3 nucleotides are TGTGCCAGCAGCTTAAGACAGCCGAATGAAAAACTGTTTTTT. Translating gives CASSLRQPNEKLFF.

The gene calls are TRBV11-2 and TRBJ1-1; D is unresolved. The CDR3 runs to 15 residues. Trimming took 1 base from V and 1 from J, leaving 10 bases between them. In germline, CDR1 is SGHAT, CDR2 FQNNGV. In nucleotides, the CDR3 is TGTGCCAGCAGCTTAGCTCCGGGTGCGAACACTGAAGCTTTCTTT. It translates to CASSLAPGANTEAFF.

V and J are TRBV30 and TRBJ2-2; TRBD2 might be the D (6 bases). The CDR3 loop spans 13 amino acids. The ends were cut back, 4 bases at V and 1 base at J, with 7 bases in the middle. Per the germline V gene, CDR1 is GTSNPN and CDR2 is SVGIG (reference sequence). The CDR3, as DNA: TGTGCCTGGAATAGCGGGAACACCGGGGAGCTGTTTTTT. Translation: CAWNSGNTGELFF.

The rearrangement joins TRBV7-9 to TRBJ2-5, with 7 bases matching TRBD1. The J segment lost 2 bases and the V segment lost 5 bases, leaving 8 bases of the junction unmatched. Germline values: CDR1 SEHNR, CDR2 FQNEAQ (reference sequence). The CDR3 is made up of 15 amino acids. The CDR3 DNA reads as TGTGCCAGCAGCATATCCGGGACAGAGCAAGAGACCCAGTACTTC. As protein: CASSISGTEQETQYF.

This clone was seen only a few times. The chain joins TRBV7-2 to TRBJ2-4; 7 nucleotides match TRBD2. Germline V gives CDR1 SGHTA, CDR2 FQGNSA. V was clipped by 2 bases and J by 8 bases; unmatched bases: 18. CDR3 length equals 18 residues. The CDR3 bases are TGTGCCAGCAGCTTACTTCCTGGACTAGATGTGGAGCTGGACATTCAGTACTTC. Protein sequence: CASSLLPGLDVELDIQYF.

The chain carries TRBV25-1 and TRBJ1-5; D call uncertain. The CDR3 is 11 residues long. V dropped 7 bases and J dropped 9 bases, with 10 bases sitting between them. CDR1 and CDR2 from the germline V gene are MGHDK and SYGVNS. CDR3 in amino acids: CASILPRPQHF. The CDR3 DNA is TGTGCCAGCATCCTTCCTCGGCCCCAGCATTTT.

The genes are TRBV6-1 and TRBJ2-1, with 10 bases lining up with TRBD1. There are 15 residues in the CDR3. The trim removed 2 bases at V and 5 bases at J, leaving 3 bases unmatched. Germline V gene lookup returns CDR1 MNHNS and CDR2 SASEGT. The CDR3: CASSELGTGDNEQFF. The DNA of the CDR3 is TGTGCCAGCAGTGAATTGGGGACAGGGGACAATGAGCAGTTCTTC.

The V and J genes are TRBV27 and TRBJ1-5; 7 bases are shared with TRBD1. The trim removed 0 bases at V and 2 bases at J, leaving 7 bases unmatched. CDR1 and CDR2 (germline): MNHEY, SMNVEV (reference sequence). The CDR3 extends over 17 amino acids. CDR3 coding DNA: TGTGCCAGCAGTTTATCGTTACGCCAGGGGGGCAATCAGCCCCAGCATTTT. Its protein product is CASSLSLRQGGNQPQHF.

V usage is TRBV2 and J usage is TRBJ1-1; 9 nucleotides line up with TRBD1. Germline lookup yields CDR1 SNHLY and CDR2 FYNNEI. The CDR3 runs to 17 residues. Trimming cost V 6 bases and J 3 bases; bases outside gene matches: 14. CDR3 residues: CASRDAGTGIKDTEAFF. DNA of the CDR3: TGTGCCAGCAGAGACGCCGGGACAGGGATCAAGGACACTGAAGCTTTCTTT.

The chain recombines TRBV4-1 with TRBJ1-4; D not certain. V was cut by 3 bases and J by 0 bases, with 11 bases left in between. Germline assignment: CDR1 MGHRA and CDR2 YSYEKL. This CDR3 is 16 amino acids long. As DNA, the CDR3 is TGCGCCAGCAGCCACCTAGAAACCACAACTAATGAAAAACTGTTTTTT. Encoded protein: CASSHLETTTNEKLFF.

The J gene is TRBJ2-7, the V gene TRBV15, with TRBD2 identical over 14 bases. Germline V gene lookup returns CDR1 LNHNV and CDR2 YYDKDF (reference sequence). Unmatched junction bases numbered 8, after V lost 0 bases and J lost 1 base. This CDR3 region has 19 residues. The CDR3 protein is CATSRDGTSGSWRSYEQYF. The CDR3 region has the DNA TGTGCCACCAGCAGAGATGGGACTAGCGGGAGCTGGCGTTCCTACGAGCAGTACTTC.

DNA for the CDR3: TGTGCCAGCAGCTTGGCCTCGGAGGAAAACACCATATATTTT. As protein: CASSLASEENTIYF. The rearrangement joins TRBV5-6 to TRBJ1-3; D is ambiguous. Between the trimmed V and J ends, which lost 0 bases and 6 bases, there was a span of 10 bases. CDR3 size: 14 residues. Germline V gives CDR1 SGHDT, CDR2 YYEEEE. Full variable domain (outside the CDR3, taken from reference TRBV5-6 and TRBJ1-3): DAGVTQSPTHLIKTRGQQVTLRCSPKSGHDTVSWYQQALGQGPQFIFQYYEEEERQRGNFPDRFSGHQFPNYSSELNVNALLLGDSALYLCASSLASEENTIYFGEGSWLTVV.

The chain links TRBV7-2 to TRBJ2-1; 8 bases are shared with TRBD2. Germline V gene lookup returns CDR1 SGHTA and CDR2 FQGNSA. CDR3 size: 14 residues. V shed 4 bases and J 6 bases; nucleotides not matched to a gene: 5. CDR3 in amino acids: CASSSRLATNEQFF. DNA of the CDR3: TGTGCCAGCAGCTCGAGACTAGCGACCAATGAGCAGTTCTTC.

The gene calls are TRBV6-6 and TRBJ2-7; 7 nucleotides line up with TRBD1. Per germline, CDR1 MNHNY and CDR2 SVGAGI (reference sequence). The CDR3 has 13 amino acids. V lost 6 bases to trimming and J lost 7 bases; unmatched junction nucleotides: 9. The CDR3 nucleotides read TGTGCCAGCAGCCCGAGGGACAGAGAAGAGCAGTACTTC. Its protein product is CASSPRDREEQYF.

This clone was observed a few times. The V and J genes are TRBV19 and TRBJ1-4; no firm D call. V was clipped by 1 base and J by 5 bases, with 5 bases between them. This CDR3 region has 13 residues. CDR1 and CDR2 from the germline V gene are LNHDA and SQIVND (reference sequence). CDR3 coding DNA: TGTGCCAGTAGTATAGTCAGGAATGAAAAACTGTTTTTT. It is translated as CASSIVRNEKLFF.

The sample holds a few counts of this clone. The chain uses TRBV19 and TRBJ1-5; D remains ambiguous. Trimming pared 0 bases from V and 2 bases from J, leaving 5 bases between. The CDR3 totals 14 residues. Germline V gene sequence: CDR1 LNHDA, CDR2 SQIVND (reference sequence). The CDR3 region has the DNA TGTGCCAGTAGTATAGAGCCAGGCAATCAGCCCCAGCATTTT. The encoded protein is CASSIEPGNQPQHF. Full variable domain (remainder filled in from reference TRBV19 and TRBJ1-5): DGGITQSPKYLFRKEGQNVTLSCEQNLNHDAMYWYRQDPGQGLRLIYYSQIVNDFQKGDIAEGYSVSREKKESFPLTVTSAQKNPTAFYLCASSIEPGNQPQHFGDGTRLSIL.

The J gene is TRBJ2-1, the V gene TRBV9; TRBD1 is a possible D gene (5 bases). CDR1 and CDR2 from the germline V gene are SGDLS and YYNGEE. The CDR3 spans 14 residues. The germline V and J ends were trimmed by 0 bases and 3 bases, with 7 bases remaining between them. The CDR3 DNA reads TGTGCCAGCAGCGTAGTTGACAGCTACAATGAGCAGTTCTTC. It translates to CASSVVDSYNEQFF. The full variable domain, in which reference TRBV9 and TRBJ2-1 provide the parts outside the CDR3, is DSGVTQTPKHLITATGQRVTLRCSPRSGDLSVYWYQQSLDQGLQFLIQYYNGEERAKGNILERFSAQQFPDLHSELNLSSLELGDSALYFCASSVVDSYNEQFFGPGTRLTVL.

The CDR3 coding sequence is TGTGCCTGGAGTGGGAGGACAGGGGCAAATGAAAAACTGTTTTTT. Residues: CAWSGRTGANEKLFF. The chain carries TRBV30 and TRBJ1-4, with 9 bases that match TRBD1. The V gene end was trimmed by 1 base and the J gene end by 5 bases; junction bases not matched to a gene: 5. From germline, CDR1 is GTSNPN and CDR2 SVGIG (reference sequence). This CDR3 region has 15 residues.

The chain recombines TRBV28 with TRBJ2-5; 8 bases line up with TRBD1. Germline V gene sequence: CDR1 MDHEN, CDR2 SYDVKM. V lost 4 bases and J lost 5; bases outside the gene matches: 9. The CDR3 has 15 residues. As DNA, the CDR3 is TGTGCCAGCAGTTCTCGGACAGGGATGGGGGAGACCCAGTACTTC. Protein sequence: CASSSRTGMGETQYF.